This T cell receptor beta chain was retrieved from a study of beta chain features in type 1 diabetes (dated by TCRdb to the late 2010s). For the wider study: Mean age, gender distribution, total cell number and subset yield did not differ between patients and healthy donors. Naive and central memory subsets were obtained from all 30 or so donors, but regulatory and stem cell-like memory subsets were isolated from only 8 patients and roughly 8 healthy donors. A total of 85 million to 140 million sorted cells were examined across all samples, and a strong correlation was observed between cell number per subset and RNA yield. The study compared TCRB repertoires of sorted circulating CD4+ T cell subsets between recently diagnosed type 1 diabetes patients and matched healthy donors.

Each donor gave one peripheral blood draw, averaging approximately 110 mL, which was collected into heparinised tubes. A BD FACSAria II and a panel including CD45RO, CCR7, CD25, CD127, CD95 and CD27 were used to sort naive, central memory, regulatory and stem cell-like memory CD4+ T cells. All sorted populations exceeded 98% purity. Right away, PBMCs were isolated by Lymphoprep density gradient centrifugation and were stained directly, with no culture step. So that batch effects would be minimized, each experiment stained and sorted samples in pairs, pairing one healthy donor with one patient. This clone has only a few counts. This receptor's antigen is unknown. Base qualities are not provided; no much larger clone lies one nucleotide away. The High Capacity cDNA Reverse Transcription Kit was used to reverse transcribe all of the isolated RNA, meaning that expressed TCRB transcripts were what got sequenced. Deep immunoSEQ sequencing was applied to naive, central memory and regulatory T cell samples, giving an average of roughly 3.5 million total reads per sample. Sorted cells were lysed in RLT buffer and RNA was extracted with DNase-treated RNeasy Micro or Mini kits, depending on cell number. To prevent cross-contamination, every cell subset was processed on its own, while patient and healthy donor samples were processed together. TCRB sequences were amplified from cDNA with the immunoSEQ multiplex PCR, producing 87-bp fragments spanning the CDR3 region. The amplicons were sequenced using the Illumina HiSeq platform. Processing in the source paper ran as follows. Synthetic template baselines were used to correct PCR bias computationally, reads within Hamming distance 2 were collapsed together, and singletons that could not be merged were discarded. Reads were aligned against IMGT to assign V, D and J genes, CDR3 length and insertions or deletions at six rearrangement sites. Clonotype counts were normalized to sorted cell number within each subset before computing true diversity and Gini coefficients with the tcR R package. The overlap coefficient, calculated on TCRB nucleotide sequences, was used to quantify repertoire sharing. As a proxy for the pre-selection repertoire, out-of-frame TCRB sequences from naive cells were analyzed. TCRdb provides this immuneACCESS table in a form limited to in-frame rearrangements. Some clones are lacking; in checked studies, under half of them reflect an unresolved V gene, and why the rest are absent is not known. V, J and clone size were drawn from that table, and D and trimming were deduced from the DNA. The sample table holds about 650,000 clones, of which around an eighth were seen once. The ten largest clones add up to around 0.12% of the sample.

There are 14 amino acids in the CDR3, from cysteine to phenylalanine inclusive. Just CDR3 DNA is preserved here, 42 bases in frame from base 1. CDR1 and CDR2 are read off the germline V gene (reference sequence) as SEHNR and FQNEAQ. Germline trimming amounts to 4 bases on V and 3 bases on J, with 2 as the count of junction bases outside the gene matches. Beyond this particular receptor, the publication reports: Naive, central memory and regulatory TCRB repertoires appeared to be more alike among patients than among healthy donors. Because small numbers of individuals were included in the HLA sub-analyses, any influence of HLA type on TCRB rearrangement was left unresolved. Fewer insertions and more nucleotide deletions at VDJ recombination sites were observed in patients with type 1 diabetes, implying thymic rearrangement abnormalities. In all four CD4+ subsets, TCRB CDR3 length was moderately but significantly shorter in type 1 diabetes patients. Sequencing cDNA rather than genomic DNA could over-represent highly expressing activated cells, although activation and CD3 levels did not differ between groups. PCR may preferentially amplify shorter templates, but because patient and control samples were amplified and corrected together, any resulting skew would affect both groups equally.

Sample: naive CD4+ T cells from blood. Sample cell subset or site, as interpreted from the label and publication: true naive CD4+ T cells. The chain uses TRBV7-9 and TRBJ1-1; 10 bases in the junction line up with TRBD1. The clonotype was recovered from a man younger than 40 with type 1 diabetes. CDR3 region: CASSYGTGDTEAFF. In nucleotides, the sequence is TGTGCCAGCAGCTACGGGACAGGGGACACTGAAGCTTTCTTT.